This T cell receptor (beta chain) comes out of a study of CD8+CD57+ T cells in acquired aplastic anemia. Looking at the study overall: Roughly 3 ug was the average amount of DNA from sorted CD4+ and CD8+ cells. There were roughly 9.8 million reads, on average, for CD4+ cells from healthy donors.

Genomic DNA, serving as template, underwent TCR beta VDJ and CDR3 profiling. TCRdb reprocessed the reads with MiXCR, giving one entry per CDR3 protein. The data contain fewer than 100,000 distinct CDR3 sequences, around 42% of them singletons. This clonotype has only one observation. Its antigen is as yet unknown. Points from the study as a whole: Found in both controls and patients were some 30 CD8+ CDR3 sequences. Simpson's diversity of CD8+ cells was not significantly different in patients compared with controls.

Germline V gene data show CDR1 as DFQATT and CDR2 as SNEGSKA (reference sequence). Trimming took off 6 bases at V and 6 bases at J, with 17 bases between the two ends. This CDR3 comprises 13 residues. The TCR comes from a human donor in good health, serving as a control. The sample was sorted CD4+, CD8+, or CD8+CD57+ T cells (not recorded which) from PBMCs. The rearrangement links TRBV20-1 to TRBJ2-5, with a possible D match to TRBD1 (6 bases). In DNA, the CDR3 is TGCAGTGCACACCCTGGACAGCGACAGACCCAGTACTTC. As protein: CSAHPGQRQTQYF.